These T cell receptor beta chains were read from a single sample in a study of blood T cell repertoires in COVID-19. The repertoire was sequenced with immunoSEQ multiplex PCR; TCRdb's copy has only in-frame clones and lacks some. The profile shows under 100,000 clones, around three quarters of them singletons. Source material: peripheral blood. Source of these receptors: an elderly woman with active or convalescent COVID-19. Both conserved end residues are part of each CDR3. A D gene is named only where the DNA matches it firmly. Clone size is shown for a subset of rows, as once, few, many or a class of expanded clone.

D: -; length: 13; V: TRBV10-3; size: -; J: TRBJ1-1; DNA: TGTGCCACTCGGGAGGGGGTGAACACTGAAGCTTTCTTT; CDR3: CATREGVNTEAFF
D: -; length: 13; V: TRBV7-2; size: -; J: TRBJ2-3; DNA: TGTGCCAGCAGCTTAGCAACAGGTCTCGCGCAGTATTTT; CDR3: CASSLATGLAQYF
D: -; length: 12; V: TRBV12-3/TRBV12-4; size: -; J: TRBJ2-7; DNA: TGTGCCAGCCGGGGACTTGAGGACGAGCAGTACTTC; CDR3: CASRGLEDEQYF
D: -; length: 15; V: TRBV5-1; size: -; J: TRBJ2-3; DNA: TGCGCCAGCAGCTTGGTGGGGGGATTCAAAGATACGCAGTATTTT; CDR3: CASSLVGGFKDTQYF
D: TRBD1; length: 21; V: TRBV28; size: -; J: TRBJ2-2; DNA: TGTGCCAGCAGTTTCCACGCGACAGGGGGGAGCACCCAGACATCGCACGGGGAGCTGTTTTTT; CDR3: CASSFHATGGSTQTSHGELFF
D: TRBD1; length: 14; V: TRBV2; size: -; J: TRBJ2-5; DNA: TGTGCCAGCAGCAGACAGGGAGTGTCGGAGACCCAGTACTTC; CDR3: CASSRQGVSETQYF
D: TRBD1; length: 14; V: TRBV30; size: -; J: TRBJ2-7; DNA: TGTGCCTGGAGTCTCCCAGGGGGCCAGGACGAGCAGTACTTC; CDR3: CAWSLPGGQDEQYF
D: -; length: 15; V: TRBV28; size: few; J: TRBJ1-3; DNA: TGTGCCAGCAGGATGAGGGGGTTGCGAGGAAACACCATATATTTT; CDR3: CASRMRGLRGNTIYF
D: -; length: 13; V: TRBV6-5; size: -; J: TRBJ2-2; DNA: TGTGCCAGCAGAGCAGGGCACACCGGGGAGCTGTTTTTT; CDR3: CASRAGHTGELFF
D: -; length: 15; V: TRBV6-2/TRBV6-3; size: -; J: TRBJ2-2; DNA: TGTGCCAGCAGCACTAACAAGGGGCGGACCGGGGAGCTGTTTTTT; CDR3: CASSTNKGRTGELFF